This record looks at one T cell receptor beta chain sequence and its context. The data belong to a study of blood T cell repertoires in COVID-19. About the research overall: Spain, Italy and the United States supplied samples that represented acute and convalescent COVID-19. PBMCs, B-cell-depleted T cells, or T cells provided the cDNA or gDNA that made up the material.

V lost 10 bases and J 1 base, leaving 25 bases between the germline ends. The CDR3 sequence is 17 residues long. CDR1 and CDR2 from the germline V gene are LNHDA and SQIVND (reference sequence). Generated by immunoSEQ multiplex PCR, the TCRdb table keeps only in-frame clones and is missing some. Of some 190,000 clones listed, about 80% are singletons. The source of this sequence is a woman aged 60 to 75 with COVID-19, enrolled during active disease. Sequenced material: peripheral blood. J is TRBJ1-2 and V is TRBV19; unclear D gene. The CDR3 bases are TGTGCCACCAGTGGGCATTTAATTGGCCCCGGTAACTATGGCTACACCTTC. It codes for CATSGHLIGPGNYGYTF.